The clone carrying this T cell receptor (beta chain) was observed once. This entry belongs to a study of T cell changes during pregnancy in multiple sclerosis. V was pared by 3 bases and J by 4 bases, with 11 bases of the junction left unmatched. This CDR3 comprises 16 residues. Germline assignment: CDR1 SGDLS and CDR2 YYNGEE. Using immunoSEQ multiplex PCR, the repertoire was profiled, and TCRdb retains in-frame clones only, with some absent. The sample yields tens of thousands of clones, just under 90% seen once. J is TRBJ2-5 and V is TRBV9, with 8 bases lining up with TRBD2. The specimen comprised CD4+ T cells from peripheral blood mononuclear cells, sampled in the first trimester of pregnancy. The TCR was taken from a female donor with multiple sclerosis, enrolled in a pregnancy study. CDR3 sequence reads: CASSAGGGLGSETQYF. The CDR3 DNA sequence: TGTGCCAGCAGCGCCGGGGGGGGGCTTGGGTCAGAGACCCAGTACTTC.